The present TCR beta chain was sequenced within a study of CD8 T cells in Susac syndrome. An input of roughly 0.45 to 1 ug of RNA was subjected to reverse transcription using random hexamers. Via MiXCR, TCRdb re-called the immunoSEQ multiplex PCR reads, giving one row per CDR3 protein. The sample holds approximately 120,000 distinct CDR3 sequences, around 94% seen once. Study conclusions and caveats: The study conceded that its TCR sequencing and HLA analysis involved relatively few individuals.

The authors carried out high-throughput sequencing of TCR beta. They applied it to CD8+ and CD4+ T cells obtained from blood. The CDR3 totals 16 residues. The germline V gene has CDR1 SGHVS and CDR2 FQNEAQ. V shed 5 bases and J 5 bases; nucleotides not matched to a gene: 8. Of note for this clonotype: Its specificity is not known.

The rearrangement joins TRBV7-8 to TRBJ2-2, with 10 bases lining up with TRBD1. This TCR was sampled from a human donor in good health. Input material: CD4+ T cells from PBMCs. The CDR3 DNA reads TGTGCCAGCAGCCCTCACCGGGACAGGGGAACCGGGGAGCTGTTTTTT. This translates into CASSPHRDRGTGELFF. Using reference TRBV7-8 and TRBJ2-2 for the parts outside the CDR3, the full variable domain is GAGVSQSPRYKVAKRGQDVALRCDPISGHVSLFWYQQALGQGPEFLTYFQNEAQLDKSGLPSDRFFAERPEGSVSTLKIQRTQQEDSAVYLCASSPHRDRGTGELFFGEGSRLTVL.